The 20 T cell receptor beta chains below come from one sample, sequenced in a study of CD8 T cells in ankylosing spondylitis. TCRdb redid the calling of the 5' RACE reads with MiXCR, one entry per CDR3 protein. This table has a few hundred thousand distinct CDR3 sequences, 18% appearing once. The sample was blood, either unsorted or a sorted T cell fraction (not recorded which). The receptors come from a male donor with ankylosing spondylitis or in good health (not recorded which).

This chain joins TRBV4-1 and TRBJ1-2; a possible D gene is TRBD1 (6 bases). The CDR3 runs to 13 residues. Trimming removed 5 bases at V and 3 bases at J, with 10 bases between. From germline, CDR1 is MGHRA and CDR2 YSYEKL. CDR3 sequence: CASSSQGHYGYTF. The DNA for the CDR3 is TGCGCCAGCAGCTCACAGGGCCACTATGGCTACACCTTC.

This chain uses TRBV27 with TRBJ2-2; D call uncertain. Per germline, CDR1 MNHEY and CDR2 SMNVEV (reference sequence). The ends were cut back, 6 bases at V and 6 bases at J, with 8 bases in the middle. This CDR3 region has 12 residues. The CDR3: CASRTLAGELFF. The CDR3 nucleotides read TGTGCCAGCAGGACGCTGGCCGGGGAGCTGTTTTTT.

The chain joins TRBV29-1 to TRBJ2-3, with unresolved D. The length of the CDR3 is 15 residues. Germline V gives CDR1 SQVTM, CDR2 ANQGSEA. V was shortened by 0 bases and J by 1 base, with 11 bases between the two germline ends. The CDR3: CSVEDPGLGTDTQYF. The CDR3 nucleotides are TGCAGCGTTGAAGATCCCGGCCTTGGCACAGATACGCAGTATTTT.

The gene calls are TRBV6-1 and TRBJ2-7; possibly TRBD2 for D (7 bases). Trimming shortened V by 4 bases and J by 3 bases, and 16 bases separated the two germline ends. The CDR3 has 15 residues. Germline CDR1 MNHNS, CDR2 SASEGT. CDR3 bases: TGTGCCAGCAGTGCAATGTGGGGGGGCGGCTACGAGCAGTACTTC. This gives the protein CASSAMWGGGYEQYF.

The rearrangement joins TRBV5-1 to TRBJ2-1; 10 nucleotides agree with TRBD2. The CDR3 extends over 19 amino acids. The trim removed 4 bases at V and 7 bases at J, leaving 20 bases unmatched. The V gene's germline CDR1 is SGHRS and CDR2 YFSETQ. Written as DNA, the CDR3 is TGCGCCAGCAGCCAGTCCGGGACTAGCGCCCTTCAGTTTCGGAATGAGCAGTTCTTC. Amino acid sequence: CASSQSGTSALQFRNEQFF.

This clonotype was picked up many times. The chain uses TRBV27 and TRBJ2-3; perhaps TRBD1 as D (5 bases). This CDR3 is 15 amino acids long. Germline CDR1 is MNHEY and CDR2 is SMNVEV (reference sequence). The V end was cut by 4 bases, the J end by 0 bases, with 11 bases between. The CDR3 here is CASSYGQTSTDTQYF. In DNA, the CDR3 is TGTGCCAGCAGTTACGGACAAACTAGCACAGATACGCAGTATTTT.

The chain couples TRBV9 to TRBJ2-3; no clear D. Per germline, CDR1 SGDLS and CDR2 YYNGEE. This CDR3 spans 13 amino acids. V lost 0 bases and J 3 bases, leaving 5 bases between the germline ends. The CDR3 sequence is CASSVEGTDTQYF. The CDR3 DNA reads as TGTGCCAGCAGCGTAGAAGGTACAGATACGCAGTATTTT.

This clonotype was detected many times. V gene TRBV20-1 combines with J gene TRBJ2-1, with D possibly matching TRBD2 (5 bases). The CDR3 totals 15 residues. Trimming pared 0 bases from V and 7 bases from J, leaving 16 bases between. In germline, CDR1 is DFQATT, CDR2 SNEGSKA (reference sequence). As DNA, the CDR3 is TGCAGTGCTAGAGATTTACTGACGGGGTGGAATGAGCAGTTCTTC. Encoded protein: CSARDLLTGWNEQFF.

V is TRBV5-1 and J is TRBJ2-5, with D possibly being TRBD1 (5 bases). The CDR3 has 15 amino acids. Germline CDR1 SGHRS, CDR2 YFSETQ. The ends were cut back, 3 bases at V and 4 bases at J, with 16 bases in the middle. The CDR3 DNA is TGCGCCAGCAGCTCATATTTCGGGCAGGGAGAGACCCAGTACTTC. Translated: CASSSYFGQGETQYF.

This clonotype came up a few times. The V call is TRBV2, the J call TRBJ2-1; D tentatively reads TRBD1 or TRBD2 (5 bases each). This CDR3 has 12 amino acids. V dropped 0 bases and J dropped 8 bases, with 5 bases sitting between them. Germline loops: CDR1 SNHLY, CDR2 FYNNEI. Here the CDR3 reads CASSEAGDEQFF. The CDR3 DNA reads as TGTGCCAGCAGTGAAGCGGGGGATGAGCAGTTCTTC. Together with reference TRBV2 and TRBJ2-1, the CDR3 gives the full variable domain: EPEVTQTPSHQVTQMGQEVILRCVPISNHLYFYWYRQILGQKVEFLVSFYNNEISEKSEIFDDQFSVERPDGSNFTLKIRSTKLEDSAMYFCASSEAGDEQFFGPGTRLTVL.

The V and J genes are TRBV7-6 and TRBJ2-2; 14 nucleotides line up with TRBD2. The CDR3 contains 16 residues. Losses at the gene ends were 5 bases for V and 6 bases for J; bases not matched to a gene: 5. Germline CDR1 and CDR2: SGHVS and FNYEAQ. The CDR3, as DNA: TGTGCCAGCAGCCCCAGACTAGCGGGAGGGTCCGGGGAGCTGTTTTTT. Protein: CASSPRLAGGSGELFF.

The sample holds a few counts of this clonotype. The genes are TRBV7-9 and TRBJ1-2; no clear D gene. The V end was cut by 1 base, the J end by 1 base, with 13 bases between. This CDR3 has 16 residues. Germline V gene lookup returns CDR1 SEHNR and CDR2 FQNEAQ (reference sequence). The CDR3 spells CASSLGLDTYNYGYTF. As DNA, the CDR3 is TGTGCCAGCAGCTTAGGACTCGATACCTATAACTATGGCTACACCTTC. The full variable domain, completed using reference TRBV7-9 and TRBJ1-2, is DTGVSQNPRHKITKRGQNVTFRCDPISEHNRLYWYRQTLGQGPEFLTYFQNEAQLEKSRLLSDRFSAERPKGSFSTLEIQRTEQGDSAMYLCASSLGLDTYNYGYTFGSGTRLTVV.

This clonotype was found a few times. CDR3 in DNA: TGCAGCGTTGGGGTAGTCCGGGGCGAGCAGTACTTC. Translation: CSVGVVRGEQYF. This chain uses TRBV29-1 with TRBJ2-7, with a possible D match to TRBD2 (5 bases). This CDR3 is built from 12 residues. CDR1 is SQVTM and CDR2 is ANQGSEA in the germline V gene. Trimming removed 4 bases from V and 6 bases from J, with 13 bases in between.

A few counts support this clonotype. The chain combines TRBV4-1 with TRBJ1-1; D possibly corresponds to TRBD1 (6 bases). V gave up 1 base and J gave up 3 bases, with 15 bases separating them. CDR3 length: 16 amino acids. Germline V gene lookup returns CDR1 MGHRA and CDR2 YSYEKL. CDR3 region: CASSQGYQGMDTEAFF. For the CDR3, the DNA is TGCGCCAGCAGCCAAGGATACCAGGGGATGGACACTGAAGCTTTCTTT.

In this sample, this clonotype turned up many times. The chain is built from TRBV27 and TRBJ2-7; 10 bases map to TRBD1. This CDR3 spans 13 amino acids. Trimming took 8 bases from V and 2 from J; bases not matched to a gene: 3. Germline-derived CDR1 and CDR2 are MNHEY and SMNVEV (reference sequence). In DNA form, the CDR3 reads TGTGCCAGCGGACAGGGGGGCACCTACGAGCAGTACTTC. Residues: CASGQGGTYEQYF.

This clonotype came up many times. The V gene is TRBV7-9, the J gene TRBJ2-7; D ambiguous. Germline CDR1 is SEHNR and CDR2 is FQNEAQ (reference sequence). V dropped 4 bases and J dropped 1 base, with 5 bases sitting between them. The CDR3 is 12 amino acids. The DNA of the CDR3 is TGTGCCAGCAGCTATACGTCCTACGAGCAGTACTTC. It yields the protein CASSYTSYEQYF.

The J gene is TRBJ2-7, the V gene TRBV20-1, with 13 bases matching TRBD2. The CDR3 is made up of 17 amino acids. V lost 6 bases and J lost 2; bases outside the gene matches: 13. Germline lookup yields CDR1 DFQATT and CDR2 SNEGSKA (reference sequence). The DNA of the CDR3 is TGCAGTGCGAGTCTACTAGCGGGAGGGTATTCGCCCTACGAGCAGTACTTC. It yields the protein CSASLLAGGYSPYEQYF.

In its sample, this clonotype was seen a few times. The chain combines TRBV4-1 with TRBJ2-7; 7 bases line up with TRBD1. The ends lost 1 base at V and 6 bases at J; junction bases unmatched: 6. CDR3 length: 14 amino acids. Germline values: CDR1 MGHRA, CDR2 YSYEKL. CDR3 nucleotides: TGCGCCAGCAGCCAAGTCGGGACAGAGATCGAGCAGTACTTC. This gives the protein CASSQVGTEIEQYF.

This rearrangement joins TRBV3-1 to TRBJ2-7, with D unclear. V was clipped by 2 bases and J by 7 bases, with 15 bases between them. This CDR3 has 14 amino acids. The germline gives CDR1 LGHDT, CDR2 YNNKEL (reference sequence). CDR3 region: CASSQIALSFEQYF. The CDR3 DNA is TGTGCCAGCAGCCAAATAGCTCTTTCGTTTGAGCAGTACTTC.

Turning to this clonotype: This may arise from a read error, as a much more abundant clone is one base away. This chain links TRBV12-3 or TRBV12-4 with TRBJ2-7; no reliable D call. This CDR3 spans 11 amino acids. CDR3 bases: TGTGCCGGCAGCCCGGTTGACGAGCAGTACTTC. Its translation is CAGSPVDEQYF.